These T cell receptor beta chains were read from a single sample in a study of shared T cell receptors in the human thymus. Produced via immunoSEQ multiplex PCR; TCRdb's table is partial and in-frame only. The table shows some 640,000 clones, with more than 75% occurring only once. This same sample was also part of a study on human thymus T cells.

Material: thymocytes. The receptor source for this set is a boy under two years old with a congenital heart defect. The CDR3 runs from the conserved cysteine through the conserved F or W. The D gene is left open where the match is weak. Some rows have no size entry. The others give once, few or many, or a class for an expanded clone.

CASSHGNQDSYNEQFF | TGTGCCAGCAGCCACGGAAATCAGGATTCCTACAATGAGCAGTTCTTC | - | - | TRBJ2-1 | TRBV4-2
CASSSKPGTSGGALVHNEQFF | TGCGCCAGCAGCTCTAAGCCCGGGACTAGCGGGGGGGCCTTAGTGCACAATGAGCAGTTCTTC | once | TRBD2 | TRBJ2-1 | TRBV5-1
CASSLSGGRAHGTQYF | TGTGCCAGCAGTTTATCGGGCGGGAGGGCCCACGGTACGCAGTATTTT | - | TRBD2 | TRBJ2-3 | TRBV27
CASSVDEDEQFF | TGTGCCAGCAGCGTAGACGAGGATGAGCAGTTCTTC | once | - | TRBJ2-1 | TRBV9
CASSFGQTNGYTF | TGCGCCAGCAGCTTTGGACAGACCAATGGCTACACCTTC | once | - | TRBJ1-2 | TRBV5-1
CASSWGGTHPFF | TGTGCCAGCAGCTGGGGGGGGACCCACCCGTTCTTC | - | TRBD2 | TRBJ2-1 | TRBV5-6
CASSLGPKKRASSYNEQFF | TGTGCCAGCAGCTTGGGGCCTAAAAAGCGGGCTAGCTCCTACAATGAGCAGTTCTTC | - | - | TRBJ2-1 | TRBV7-9
CASSLVYGYGYTF | TGTGCCAGCAGCTTAGTCTACGGGTATGGCTACACCTTC | - | - | TRBJ1-2 | TRBV7-8
CASSPHWAGTSGRAMYEQYF | TGTGCCAGCAGCCCCCATTGGGCGGGGACTAGCGGGAGGGCCATGTACGAGCAGTACTTC | - | TRBD2 | TRBJ2-7 | TRBV27
CASSAASGANVLTF | TGCGCCAGCAGCGCGGCCTCTGGGGCCAACGTCCTGACTTTC | - | - | TRBJ2-6 | TRBV10-2
CASSQDRIPGQGRSYEQYF | TGCGCCAGCAGCCAAGACCGAATTCCAGGACAGGGAAGGTCCTACGAGCAGTACTTC | - | TRBD1 | TRBJ2-7 | TRBV4-3
CASSPTVGDRERGYTF | TGCGCCAGCAGTCCTACTGTGGGGGACAGGGAGAGGGGCTACACCTTC | few | TRBD1 | TRBJ1-2 | TRBV10-2
CASSPPDREPYYEQYF | TGTGCCAGCTCACCACCGGACAGGGAACCCTACTACGAGCAGTACTTC | - | TRBD1 | TRBJ2-7 | TRBV18
CAISVEGTDTQYF | TGTGCCATCAGTGTAGAGGGCACAGATACGCAGTATTTT | - | - | TRBJ2-3 | TRBV10-3
CASTVRTLNTIYF | TGTGCCAGCACCGTGAGGACACTTAACACCATATATTTT | - | - | TRBJ1-3 | TRBV11-3
CASGGASYNEQFF | TGTGCATCCGGGGGGGCATCCTACAATGAGCAGTTCTTC | - | TRBD2 | TRBJ2-1 | TRBV10-3
CASSEGGNARGTEAFF | TGTGCCAGCAGTGAGGGGGGGAATGCTCGGGGCACTGAAGCTTTCTTT | - | - | TRBJ1-1 | TRBV2
CATTGGQDIKRSYEQYF | TGTGCCACCACCGGGGGACAGGATATCAAGCGCTCCTACGAGCAGTACTTC | - | TRBD1 | TRBJ2-7 | TRBV7-9
CASCGLGFYGYTF | TGTGCCAGCTGCGGGCTCGGGTTTTATGGCTACACCTTC | - | - | TRBJ1-2 | TRBV5-8
CASSTQGETNEKLFF | TGTGCCAGCAGTACACAGGGGGAGACTAATGAAAAACTGTTTTTT | - | TRBD1 | TRBJ1-4 | TRBV28
CASSSAGRRNSPLHF | TGTGCCAGCAGTTCCGCGGGACGGAGGAATTCACCCCTCCACTTT | - | - | TRBJ1-6 | TRBV6-5
CASSHVQRDPQYF | TGCGCCAGCAGCCACGTCCAGCGGGATCCGCAGTATTTT | - | TRBD2 | TRBJ2-3 | TRBV4-3
CASSLNSGGWAYNEQFF | TGTGCCAGCAGCTTAAATTCGGGAGGCTGGGCGTACAATGAGCAGTTCTTC | - | TRBD2 | TRBJ2-1 | TRBV7-2
CASSSSANSNEQFF | TGTGCCAGCAGTTCTAGCGCCAATTCCAATGAGCAGTTCTTC | - | - | TRBJ2-1 | TRBV27
CASSYDRISYEQYF | TGTGCCAGCAGCTACGACAGGATCTCCTACGAGCAGTACTTC | - | - | TRBJ2-7 | TRBV11-2
CASSLAAGSYNEQFF | TGTGCCAGCAGCTTGGCCGCGGGCTCCTACAATGAGCAGTTCTTC | - | - | TRBJ2-1 | TRBV5-6
CASQTSVHNEQFF | TGTGCCAGCCAGACTAGCGTACACAATGAGCAGTTCTTC | - | TRBD2 | TRBJ2-1 | TRBV25-1